The next 15 T cell receptor beta chains were all read from a single sample in a study of CD8+ T cells in alopecia areata. RNA extraction and reverse transcription yielded cDNA as sequencing template. Measured with immunoSEQ multiplex PCR; TCRdb has only the in-frame clones, and not every one. The sample lists approximately 100,000 clones; 55% were seen once. The sample taken for sequencing was CD4+ T cells sorted from blood. The receptors were gathered from a human donor in good health.

Remarks on this clone: The identical CDR3 is also encoded by other nucleotide sequences in the sample. The chain carries TRBV6-5 and TRBJ1-2; the match to TRBD1 covers 7 bases. Losses at the gene ends were 6 bases for V and 3 bases for J; bases not matched to a gene: 4. CDR1 MNHEY and CDR2 SVGAGI come from the germline V gene. The CDR3 is made up of 13 amino acids. This CDR3 reads CASSPTGDYGYTF. In nucleotides, the CDR3 is TGTGCCAGCAGCCCTACAGGGGACTATGGCTACACCTTC.

This clone appeared a few times. The chain uses TRBV29-1 and TRBJ2-5; D may be TRBD1 or TRBD2 (5 bases each). The CDR3 runs 13 residues. Germline-derived CDR1 and CDR2 are SQVTM and ANQGSEA. V was trimmed by 6 bases and J by 5 bases, leaving 16 bases between them. The CDR3 region is CSVRGRAAETQYF. CDR3 in DNA: TGCAGCGTGAGGGGACGGGCTGCGGAGACCCAGTACTTC. Based on the CDR3 plus reference TRBV29-1 and TRBJ2-5, the full variable domain is SAVISQKPSRDICQRGTSLTIQCQVDSQVTMMFWYRQQPGQSLTLIATANQGSEATYESGFVIDKFPISRPNLTFSTLTVSNMSPEDSSIYLCSVRGRAAETQYFGPGTRLLVL.

In its sample, this clone was seen a few times. CDR3 sequence (DNA): TGTGCCAGTAGTGCCCAGACAGGGGGAGAGACCCAGTACTTC. Translation: CASSAQTGGETQYF. The genes are TRBV19 and TRBJ2-5; 9 nucleotides line up with TRBD1. V lost 5 bases and J lost 4; bases outside the gene matches: 5. This CDR3 is built from 14 residues. Germline CDR1 and CDR2: LNHDA and SQIVND (reference sequence).

The chain has TRBV7-9 and TRBJ2-1; 8 nucleotides agree with TRBD2. The CDR3 spans 16 residues. The germline V gene has CDR1 SEHNR and CDR2 FQNEAQ (reference sequence). The V and J ends lost 5 bases and 9 bases, in that order; junction bases with no gene match: 15. The CDR3 DNA reads as TGTGCCAGCAGCAAGAGGAAGTTCGGGGGGGCTGGTGAGCAGTTCTTC. Its protein product is CASSKRKFGGAGEQFF.

This clone showed up just a few times. The rearrangement joins TRBV7-2 to TRBJ2-5; 10 bases are shared with TRBD2. The CDR3 covers 15 residues. The germline gives CDR1 SGHTA, CDR2 FQGNSA. The V gene end was trimmed by 1 base and the J gene end by 4 bases; junction bases not matched to a gene: 3. CDR3 bases: TGTGCCAGCAGCTTAGGGACTAGCGGAATAGAGACCCAGTACTTC. Its translation is CASSLGTSGIETQYF. Based on the CDR3 plus reference TRBV7-2 and TRBJ2-5, the full variable domain is GAGVSQSPSNKVTEKGKDVELRCDPISGHTALYWYRQSLGQGLEFLIYFQGNSAPDKSGLPSDRFSAERTGGSVSTLTIQRTQQEDSAVYLCASSLGTSGIETQYFGPGTRLLVL.

V is TRBV29-1 and J is TRBJ2-3; 10 positions agree with TRBD1. This CDR3 region has 15 residues. Germline V gene data show CDR1 as SQVTM and CDR2 as ANQGSEA. This CDR3 reads CSVRRDRGATDTQYF. DNA of the CDR3: TGCAGTGTGAGGCGGGACAGGGGCGCAACAGATACGCAGTATTTT.

The chain combines TRBV29-1 with TRBJ2-5; D unresolved. V lost 3 bases and J lost 0, with 5 bases in between. The germline V gene has CDR1 SQVTM and CDR2 ANQGSEA. The CDR3 is 12 residues long. DNA for the CDR3: TGCAGCGTTGACGTGCACCAAGAGACCCAGTACTTC. This gives the protein CSVDVHQETQYF. Full variable domain (remainder filled in from reference TRBV29-1 and TRBJ2-5): SAVISQKPSRDICQRGTSLTIQCQVDSQVTMMFWYRQQPGQSLTLIATANQGSEATYESGFVIDKFPISRPNLTFSTLTVSNMSPEDSSIYLCSVDVHQETQYFGPGTRLLVL.

The V and J genes are TRBV7-9 and TRBJ2-3; TRBD2 is a possible D gene (5 bases). The CDR3 sequence is 13 residues long. Trimming shortened V by 5 bases and J by 7 bases, and 13 bases separated the two germline ends. From germline, CDR1 is SEHNR and CDR2 FQNEAQ (reference sequence). The CDR3, as DNA: TGTGCCAGCAGCCAAACCGGGGTTAATACGCAGTATTTT. Amino acid sequence: CASSQTGVNTQYF.

In its sample, this clone was seen a few times. The chain carries TRBV7-2 and TRBJ2-3; weak D call: TRBD2 (7 bases). This CDR3 has 14 amino acids. Germline V gene lookup returns CDR1 SGHTA and CDR2 FQGNSA. Trimming shortened V by 5 bases and J by 4 bases, and 13 bases separated the two germline ends. CDR3 residues: CASSPRGASDTQYF. The CDR3, as DNA: TGTGCCAGCAGCCCCCGGGGGGCCTCAGATACGCAGTATTTT. Full variable domain (rest looked up from reference TRBV7-2 and TRBJ2-3): GAGVSQSPSNKVTEKGKDVELRCDPISGHTALYWYRQSLGQGLEFLIYFQGNSAPDKSGLPSDRFSAERTGGSVSTLTIQRTQQEDSAVYLCASSPRGASDTQYFGPGTRLTVL.

The chain carries TRBV5-6 and TRBJ1-5; a weak D match, TRBD1 (6 bases). Trimming left V 2 bases short and J 3 bases short, with 24 bases between. CDR3 size: 19 residues. The V gene's germline CDR1 is SGHDT and CDR2 YYEEEE. The CDR3 is CASSFRQGSQGANNQPQHF. CDR3 nucleotide sequence: TGTGCCAGCAGCTTTCGCCAGGGGTCACAGGGAGCAAACAATCAGCCCCAGCATTTT.

To note about this clone: A much larger clone differs from this one at a single base, so this may be a read error. This sequence joins TRBV5-6 and TRBJ2-2; unclear D gene. Trimming took off 1 base at V and 2 bases at J, with 0 bases between the two ends. Germline values: CDR1 SGHDT, CDR2 YYEEEE. This CDR3 is 12 amino acids long. The CDR3 sequence is CASSLNTGELFF. For the CDR3, the DNA is TGTGCCAGCAGCTTGAACACCGGGGAGCTGTTTTTT. Full variable domain (remainder filled in from reference TRBV5-6 and TRBJ2-2): DAGVTQSPTHLIKTRGQQVTLRCSPKSGHDTVSWYQQALGQGPQFIFQYYEEEERQRGNFPDRFSGHQFPNYSSELNVNALLLGDSALYLCASSLNTGELFFGEGSRLTVL.

The sample holds a few counts of this clone. V gene TRBV10-3 combines with J gene TRBJ1-2; 7 bases agree with TRBD1. V lost 5 bases, J lost 8 bases, and 8 bases stayed unmatched. The CDR3 is 13 residues long. Per the germline V gene, CDR1 is ENHRY and CDR2 is SYGVKD. In nucleotides, the CDR3 is TGTGCCATCAGTCCCGACAGGGCTAAGGGCTACACCTTC. Translated: CAISPDRAKGYTF.

The CDR3 DNA follows: TGCAGCGCCACTTGGGCTAGCGGAGGTACCGGGGAGCTGTTTTTT. It specifies CSATWASGGTGELFF. V is TRBV29-1 and J is TRBJ2-2, with 7 bases identical to TRBD2. Germline V gene lookup returns CDR1 SQVTM and CDR2 ANQGSEA. This CDR3 contains 15 residues. Trimming cost V 7 bases and J 5 bases; bases outside gene matches: 13.

CDR3 residues: CASSLKGTTNYGYTF. The CDR3 bases are TGTGCCAGCAGTTTGAAGGGAACAACCAACTATGGCTACACCTTC. The chain joins TRBV27 to TRBJ1-2; D gene ambiguous. The CDR3 sequence is 15 residues long. V lost 3 bases and J 2 bases, leaving 13 bases between the germline ends. Germline V gene data show CDR1 as MNHEY and CDR2 as SMNVEV (reference sequence).

This chain links TRBV4-1 with TRBJ2-1; unclear D gene. This CDR3 comprises 16 residues. Deletions cut 0 bases from V and 0 bases from J, with 9 bases between. Germline lookup yields CDR1 MGHRA and CDR2 YSYEKL. This CDR3 reads CASSQDPASSYNEQFF. CDR3 in DNA: TGCGCCAGCAGCCAAGATCCGGCGAGCTCCTACAATGAGCAGTTCTTC.